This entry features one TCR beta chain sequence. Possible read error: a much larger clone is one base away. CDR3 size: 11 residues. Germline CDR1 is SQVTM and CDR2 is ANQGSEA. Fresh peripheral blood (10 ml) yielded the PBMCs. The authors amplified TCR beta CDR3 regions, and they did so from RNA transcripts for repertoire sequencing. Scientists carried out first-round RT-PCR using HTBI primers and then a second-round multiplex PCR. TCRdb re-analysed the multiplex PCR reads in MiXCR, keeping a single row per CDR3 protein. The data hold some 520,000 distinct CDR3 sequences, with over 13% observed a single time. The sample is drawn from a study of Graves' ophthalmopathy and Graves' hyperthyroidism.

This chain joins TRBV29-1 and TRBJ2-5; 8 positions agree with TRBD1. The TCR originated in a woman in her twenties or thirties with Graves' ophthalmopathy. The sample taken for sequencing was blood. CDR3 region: CSGTGTETQDF. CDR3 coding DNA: TGCAGCGGGACAGGGACAGAGACCCAGGACTTC.